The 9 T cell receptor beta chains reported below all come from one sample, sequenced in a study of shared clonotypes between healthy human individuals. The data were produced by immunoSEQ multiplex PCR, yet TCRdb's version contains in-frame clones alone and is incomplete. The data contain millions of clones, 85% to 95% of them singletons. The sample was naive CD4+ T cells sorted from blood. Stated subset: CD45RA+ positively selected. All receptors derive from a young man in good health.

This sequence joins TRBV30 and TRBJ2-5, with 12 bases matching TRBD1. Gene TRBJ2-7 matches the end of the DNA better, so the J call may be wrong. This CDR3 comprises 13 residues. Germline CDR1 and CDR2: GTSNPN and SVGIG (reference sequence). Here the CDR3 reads CAWSGTGGGEQYF. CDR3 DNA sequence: TGTGCCTGGTCCGGGACAGGGGGCGGCGAGCAGTACTTC.

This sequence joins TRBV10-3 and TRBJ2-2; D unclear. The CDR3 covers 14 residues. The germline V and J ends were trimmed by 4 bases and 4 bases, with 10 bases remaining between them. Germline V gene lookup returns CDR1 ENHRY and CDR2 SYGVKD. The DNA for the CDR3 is TGTGCCATCAGTGTCCGGTCGAGCACCGGGGAGCTGTTTTTT. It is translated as CAISVRSSTGELFF.

Here the CDR3 reads CASSRGWDGKLFF. CDR3 bases: TGTGCCAGCAGTCGGGGGTGGGACGGAAAACTGTTTTTT. The chain couples TRBV28 to TRBJ1-4; possibly TRBD1 for D (5 bases). Germline loops: CDR1 MDHEN, CDR2 SYDVKM. Trimming pared 5 bases from V and 10 bases from J, leaving 14 bases between. This CDR3 spans 13 amino acids.

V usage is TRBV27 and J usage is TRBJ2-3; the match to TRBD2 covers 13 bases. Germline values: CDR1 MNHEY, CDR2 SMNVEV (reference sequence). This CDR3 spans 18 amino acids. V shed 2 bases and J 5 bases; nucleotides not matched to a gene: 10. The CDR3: CASSLRAGTSGIKDTQYF. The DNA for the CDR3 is TGTGCCAGCAGTTTAAGGGCCGGGACTAGCGGGATAAAAGATACGCAGTATTTT.

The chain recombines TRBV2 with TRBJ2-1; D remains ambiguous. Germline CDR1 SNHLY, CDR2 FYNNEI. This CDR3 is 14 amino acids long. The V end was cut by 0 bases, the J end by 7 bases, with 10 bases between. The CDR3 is CASSEAMVANEQFF. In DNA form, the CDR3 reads TGTGCCAGCAGTGAAGCCATGGTGGCGAATGAGCAGTTCTTC.

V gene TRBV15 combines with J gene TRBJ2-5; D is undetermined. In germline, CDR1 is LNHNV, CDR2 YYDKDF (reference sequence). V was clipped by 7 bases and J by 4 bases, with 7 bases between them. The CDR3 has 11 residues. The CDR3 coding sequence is TGTGCCACCAAGAGAGGAGAGACCCAGTACTTC. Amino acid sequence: CATKRGETQYF.

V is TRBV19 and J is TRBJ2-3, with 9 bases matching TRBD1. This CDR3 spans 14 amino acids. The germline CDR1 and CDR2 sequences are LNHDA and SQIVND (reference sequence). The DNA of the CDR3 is TGTGCTTGCTCGACAGGGGGGAGCACAGATACGCAGTATTTT. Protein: CACSTGGSTDTQYF. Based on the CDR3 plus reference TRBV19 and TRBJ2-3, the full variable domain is DGGITQSPKYLFRKEGQNVTLSCEQNLNHDAMYWYRQDPGQGLRLIYYSQIVNDFQKGDIAEGYSVSREKKESFPLTVTSAQKNPTAFYLCACSTGGSTDTQYFGPGTRLTVL.

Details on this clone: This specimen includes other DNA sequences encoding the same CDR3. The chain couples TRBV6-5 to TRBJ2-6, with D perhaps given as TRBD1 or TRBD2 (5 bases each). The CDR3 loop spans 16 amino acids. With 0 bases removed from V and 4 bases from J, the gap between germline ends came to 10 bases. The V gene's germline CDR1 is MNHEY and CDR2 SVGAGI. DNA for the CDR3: TGTGCCAGCAGTTACTCGAGAGGGACCGGGGCCAACGTCCTGACTTTC. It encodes CASSYSRGTGANVLTF.

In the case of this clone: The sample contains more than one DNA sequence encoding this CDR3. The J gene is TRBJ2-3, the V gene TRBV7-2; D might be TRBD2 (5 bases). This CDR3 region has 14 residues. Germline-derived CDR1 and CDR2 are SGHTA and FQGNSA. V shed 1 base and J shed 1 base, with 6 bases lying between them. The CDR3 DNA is TGTGCCAGCAGCTTAGTCGGGGGCACAGATACGCAGTATTTT. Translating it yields CASSLVGGTDTQYF.